Sequencing of this T cell receptor (beta chain) was carried out in a study of T cell repertoires in cytomegalovirus infection. TCRdb itself ran the reads through MiXCR, one entry per CDR3 protein. The repertoire holds around 300,000 distinct CDR3 sequences, 9.5% seen once, with 3.5% to 4.5% in the top ten. The CDR3 runs to 15 residues. Per the germline V gene, CDR1 is MNHEY and CDR2 is SVGEGT. V shed 7 bases and J shed 2 bases, with 15 bases lying between them. This TCR derives from a human donor in good health (CMV status not recorded). Some clones in this sample may be carry-over from other donors' samples. This chain joins TRBV6-2 or TRBV6-3 and TRBJ2-1; the D gene is possibly TRBD2 (6 bases). Sequenced material: PBMCs. The CDR3, as DNA: TGTGCCAGCACCCATGGGGGGACCCCCTACAATGAGCAGTTCTTC. Protein sequence: CASTHGGTPYNEQFF.